Shown below are 8 T cell receptor beta chains from a single sample sequenced in a study of a mutant IDH1 vaccine in newly diagnosed glioma. Sample time point: baseline, week 1 (first vaccination visit). The treatment: pre-vaccination baseline after standard-of-care therapy. The protocol was immunoSEQ multiplex PCR, while the TCRdb copy is restricted to in-frame clones and leaves out a portion. The repertoire holds about 68,000 clones, about four fifths seen once, with roughly 8.2% in the top ten. Here the sequenced sample was PBMCs, taken from a glioma patient treated with radiotherapy, temozolomide or both. Receptors originate from a man over 45 with glioma.

V usage is TRBV4-2 and J usage is TRBJ2-1; 7 bases are a match to TRBD2. This CDR3 spans 15 amino acids. Trimming removed 4 bases from V and 2 bases from J; junction bases left unmatched: 5. Germline CDR1 LGHNA, CDR2 YNFKEQ. CDR3 nucleotide sequence: TGTGCCAGCAGCCCGCGGGGGAACCCCTACAATGAGCAGTTCTTC. Translating gives CASSPRGNPYNEQFF.

V gene TRBV4-3 combines with J gene TRBJ1-1; D is ambiguous. CDR1 LGHNA and CDR2 YSLEER come from the germline V gene. The CDR3 is made up of 16 amino acids. V dropped 0 bases and J dropped 1 base, with 12 bases sitting between them. CDR3 in amino acids: CASSQDLEGPNTEAFF. The DNA for the CDR3 is TGCGCCAGCAGCCAAGATCTGGAGGGTCCGAACACTGAAGCTTTCTTT.

This sequence joins TRBV6-1 and TRBJ1-5; D is ambiguous. This CDR3 has 12 amino acids. The germline CDR1 and CDR2 sequences are MNHNS and SASEGT. With 4 bases removed from V and 5 bases from J, the gap between germline ends came to 6 bases. The CDR3 coding sequence is TGTGCCAGCAGTGCCCTTGATCAGCCCCAGCATTTT. It codes for CASSALDQPQHF.

This sequence joins TRBV9 and TRBJ2-1, with 9 bases that match TRBD2. The junction had 8 bases not matched to a gene; V was cut back by 0 bases and J by 16 bases. CDR3 size: 13 residues. Germline values: CDR1 SGDLS, CDR2 YYNGEE. The CDR3 sequence is CASSVDPAGGVFF. In nucleotides, the CDR3 is TGTGCCAGCAGCGTAGATCCAGCGGGGGGTGTATTCTTC.

This clone was picked up a small number of times. The chain joins TRBV30 to TRBJ1-1; no reliable D call. Trimming took 2 bases from V and 7 from J, leaving 11 bases between them. From germline, CDR1 is GTSNPN and CDR2 SVGIG (reference sequence). The CDR3 length is 12 residues. The CDR3 reads CAWSRQVGEAFF. The CDR3 region has the DNA TGTGCCTGGAGTCGGCAGGTCGGTGAAGCTTTCTTT.

This clone has just a few counts. The CDR3 DNA reads as TGTGCCAGCAGCTTACAACAGAGAAGGTACAATGAGCAGTTCTTC. It is translated as CASSLQQRRYNEQFF. The chain uses TRBV5-6 and TRBJ2-1; no reliable D call. Germline V gene data show CDR1 as SGHDT and CDR2 as YYEEEE. The germline V and J ends were trimmed by 2 bases and 4 bases, with 13 bases remaining between them. The CDR3 spans 15 residues.

The rearrangement links TRBV19 to TRBJ1-1, with a tentative D call TRBD1 (6 bases). The CDR3 consists of 17 residues. Germline V CDR1 and CDR2: LNHDA, SQIVND (reference sequence). The V end lost 5 bases, the J end lost 5 bases, and 24 bases lay between the germline ends. CDR3 sequence reads: CASSSPQGSTARTEAFF. In DNA form, the CDR3 reads TGTGCCAGTAGTTCCCCACAGGGAAGTACAGCAAGGACTGAAGCTTTCTTT.

The V gene is TRBV10-3, the J gene TRBJ1-1, with TRBD1 as a possible D gene (5 bases). Germline values: CDR1 ENHRY, CDR2 SYGVKD. Between the trimmed V and J ends, which lost 7 bases and 1 base, there was a span of 16 bases. This CDR3 is 15 amino acids long. CDR3 in DNA: TGTGCCATCAAGGAGGGGCGGGTCGGGAACACTGAAGCTTTCTTT. It codes for CAIKEGRVGNTEAFF.